The rows below give T cell receptor beta chains drawn from one sample of a study of cytomegalovirus exposure and HLA in healthy donors. The data were produced by immunoSEQ multiplex PCR, yet TCRdb's version contains in-frame clones alone and is incomplete. The sample lists about 240,000 clones; around 86% were seen once. Sequenced material: PBMCs. Receptors were obtained from a woman aged 30 to 39 in good health and CMV-seropositive. Each CDR3 is given with its conserved first and last residue. Each record gives: V gene, D gene, clone size, J gene, CDR3 protein, CDR3 DNA. A D gene is named only where the DNA matches it firmly. Expanded clones get a size class; other rows say once, few or many, or leave the size out.

V: TRBV7-8; D: -; size: once; J: TRBJ2-7; CDR3: CASSLLQLGYEQYF; DNA: TGTGCCAGCAGCTTACTTCAACTAGGCTACGAGCAGTACTTC
V: TRBV4-2; D: TRBD1; size: -; J: TRBJ1-4; CDR3: CASSPQGDNEKLFF; DNA: TGTGCCAGCAGCCCCCAGGGGGACAATGAAAAACTGTTTTTT
V: TRBV19; D: -; size: -; J: TRBJ1-3; CDR3: CASSVDRAGNTIYF; DNA: TGTGCCAGTAGTGTGGACAGAGCAGGAAACACCATATATTTT
V: TRBV18; D: TRBD1; size: -; J: TRBJ2-3; CDR3: CASSPPGQGRDTQYF; DNA: TGTGCCAGCTCACCACCGGGACAGGGTCGAGATACGCAGTATTTT
V: TRBV19; D: -; size: -; J: TRBJ2-2; CDR3: CASSILYGTGELFF; DNA: TGTGCCAGTAGTATTTTATACGGTACCGGGGAGCTGTTTTTT
V: TRBV10-3; D: TRBD1; size: -; J: TRBJ2-7; CDR3: CAINEGALDEQYF; DNA: TGTGCCATCAATGAGGGGGCTCTAGACGAGCAGTACTTC
V: TRBV4-1; D: -; size: -; J: TRBJ1-1; CDR3: CASSPFPGTEAFF; DNA: TGCGCCAGCAGCCCCTTCCCGGGGACTGAAGCTTTCTTT
V: TRBV6-1; D: -; size: -; J: TRBJ2-7; CDR3: CASSEALLGGAAPSYEQYF; DNA: TGTGCCAGCAGTGAAGCCTTATTGGGGGGGGCGGCACCATCCTACGAGCAGTACTTC
V: TRBV7-9; D: TRBD1; size: -; J: TRBJ1-4; CDR3: CASSLTGGIEKLFF; DNA: TGTGCCAGCAGCTTAACAGGGGGGATCGAAAAACTGTTTTTT
V: TRBV5-1; D: -; size: -; J: TRBJ2-2; CDR3: CASSLASVTGELFF; DNA: TGCGCCAGCAGCTTGGCGTCGGTCACCGGGGAGCTGTTTTTT
V: TRBV5-1; D: TRBD2; size: -; J: TRBJ2-3; CDR3: CASSLGLAGATDTQYF; DNA: TGCGCCAGCAGCTTGGGGCTAGCGGGAGCCACAGATACGCAGTATTTT
V: TRBV28; D: TRBD1; size: -; J: TRBJ1-5; CDR3: CASSSSDRARQPQHF; DNA: TGTGCCAGCAGTTCCTCGGACAGGGCCAGGCAGCCCCAGCATTTT
V: TRBV5-1; D: TRBD1; size: -; J: TRBJ2-1; CDR3: CASSLGQGVNEQFF; DNA: TGCGCCAGCAGCTTGGGACAGGGGGTCAATGAGCAGTTCTTC
V: TRBV28; D: TRBD1; size: -; J: TRBJ2-5; CDR3: CASSWDREGETQYF; DNA: TGTGCCAGCAGTTGGGACAGGGAGGGAGAGACCCAGTACTTC
V: TRBV5-4; D: -; size: -; J: TRBJ2-3; CDR3: CASSLDGGLSTDTQYF; DNA: TGTGCCAGCAGCTTGGATGGCGGGCTAAGCACAGATACGCAGTATTTT
V: TRBV27; D: TRBD1; size: -; J: TRBJ1-5; CDR3: CASSPRTGMGDQPQHF; DNA: TGTGCCAGCAGTCCGAGGACAGGAATGGGGGATCAGCCCCAGCATTTT
V: TRBV4-2; D: TRBD2; size: -; J: TRBJ2-7; CDR3: CASSQALAGAYEQYF; DNA: TGTGCCAGCAGCCAAGCACTAGCGGGGGCCTACGAGCAGTACTTC
V: TRBV11-3; D: -; size: -; J: TRBJ1-3; CDR3: CASSLFSTTRGNTIYF; DNA: TGTGCCAGCAGCTTATTCTCCACAACGAGGGGAAACACCATATATTTT
V: TRBV7-6; D: -; size: -; J: TRBJ2-2; CDR3: CASSVKTQGGELFF; DNA: TGTGCCAGCAGCGTCAAGACACAGGGCGGGGAGCTGTTTTTT
V: TRBV21-1; D: -; size: -; J: TRBJ2-2; CDR3: CASSKALGGDSDTGELFF; DNA: TGTGCCAGCAGCAAAGCGTTAGGGGGGGATTCGGACACCGGGGAGCTGTTTTTT
V: TRBV18; D: -; size: -; J: TRBJ2-3; CDR3: CASSLPPRGPSTDTQYF; DNA: TGTGCCAGCTCTCTACCCCCCAGGGGCCCTAGCACAGATACGCAGTATTTT
V: TRBV9; D: TRBD2; size: -; J: TRBJ2-3; CDR3: CASSIQGLAGGDTQYF; DNA: TGTGCCAGCAGCATTCAGGGACTAGCGGGAGGAGATACGCAGTATTTT
V: TRBV6-5; D: TRBD1; size: -; J: TRBJ1-1; CDR3: CASKQGGFTTEAFF; DNA: TGTGCCAGCAAACAGGGGGGTTTTACGACTGAAGCTTTCTTT
V: TRBV18; D: -; size: few; J: TRBJ2-7; CDR3: CASSLVQGSYEQYF; DNA: TGTGCCAGCTCACTCGTACAGGGCTCCTACGAGCAGTACTTC
V: TRBV6-1; D: TRBD1; size: -; J: TRBJ2-5; CDR3: CASTRDREETQYF; DNA: TGTGCCAGCACTCGGGACAGAGAAGAGACCCAGTACTTC
V: TRBV30; D: TRBD2; size: -; J: TRBJ2-1; CDR3: CASSREGLDEQFF; DNA: TGTGCCTCCTCGCGGGAGGGCCTCGATGAGCAGTTCTTC
V: TRBV10-2; D: -; size: -; J: TRBJ2-7; CDR3: CASSDLGDYEQYF; DNA: TGCGCCAGCTCCGACCTTGGAGACTACGAGCAGTACTTC
V: TRBV28; D: TRBD2; size: -; J: TRBJ2-1; CDR3: CASSQREPLYNEQFF; DNA: TGTGCCAGCAGTCAGCGGGAGCCTCTCTACAATGAGCAGTTCTTC
V: TRBV6-1; D: -; size: once; J: TRBJ1-1; CDR3: CASSVTGFRTEAFF; DNA: TGTGCCAGCAGTGTTACCGGGTTTAGGACTGAAGCTTTCTTT
V: TRBV2; D: TRBD2; size: -; J: TRBJ2-1; CDR3: CASSLYPGLAGAGTYNEQFF; DNA: TGTGCCAGCAGCCTATATCCGGGACTAGCGGGAGCCGGCACCTACAATGAGCAGTTCTTC
V: TRBV12-5; D: -; size: -; J: TRBJ1-3; CDR3: CASGLDSLGGGGNTIYF; DNA: TGTGCTAGTGGTTTGGATTCATTGGGGGGGGGTGGAAACACCATATATTTT
V: TRBV7-9; D: TRBD2; size: -; J: TRBJ2-7; CDR3: CASSLSGRSSEQYF; DNA: TGTGCCAGCAGCTTAAGCGGGAGAAGTTCCGAGCAGTACTTC
V: TRBV27; D: TRBD2; size: -; J: TRBJ2-7; CDR3: CASSSLSGRSSPYEQYF; DNA: TGTGCCAGCAGTTCCTTAAGCGGGAGATCTTCCCCCTACGAGCAGTACTTC
V: TRBV5-4; D: -; size: -; J: TRBJ1-2; CDR3: CASSQGDPVGGYTF; DNA: TGTGCCAGCAGCCAGGGTGACCCGGTAGGAGGCTACACCTTC
V: TRBV28; D: TRBD1; size: -; J: TRBJ2-7; CDR3: CASSPTGTGTYEQYF; DNA: TGTGCCAGCAGTCCGACCGGGACAGGGACCTACGAGCAGTACTTC
V: TRBV11-1; D: -; size: -; J: TRBJ2-1; CDR3: CASSLMSSRDNEQFF; DNA: TGTGCCAGCAGCTTAATGTCTAGCAGAGACAATGAGCAGTTCTTC
V: TRBV7-3; D: -; size: -; J: TRBJ2-5; CDR3: CASSLSSQETQYF; DNA: TGTGCCAGCAGCTTATCCTCTCAAGAGACCCAGTACTTC
V: TRBV5-6; D: -; size: -; J: TRBJ2-7; CDR3: CASSLRQLFYEQYF; DNA: TGTGCCAGCAGCTTGAGACAGCTTTTCTACGAGCAGTACTTC
V: TRBV5-1; D: -; size: -; J: TRBJ2-1; CDR3: CASSLWQGYNEQFF; DNA: TGCGCCAGCAGCTTGTGGCAGGGCTACAATGAGCAGTTCTTC
V: TRBV5-1; D: TRBD1; size: -; J: TRBJ2-7; CDR3: CASSLELRGTGGDEQYF; DNA: TGCGCCAGCAGCTTGGAATTACGCGGGACAGGGGGGGACGAGCAGTACTTC
V: TRBV5-1; D: TRBD1; size: once; J: TRBJ2-5; CDR3: CASSSGTGAPGTSRETQYF; DNA: TGCGCCAGCAGCTCCGGGACAGGGGCCCCCGGGACTAGTCGAGAGACCCAGTACTTC
V: TRBV5-4; D: TRBD2; size: once; J: TRBJ2-3; CDR3: CASSLGGTTIFGGDTQYF; DNA: TGTGCCAGCAGCTTGGGTGGGACTACCATTTTCGGGGGGGATACGCAGTATTTT
V: TRBV28; D: TRBD1; size: -; J: TRBJ2-7; CDR3: CASTGTGPYEQYF; DNA: TGTGCCAGCACCGGGACAGGGCCCTACGAGCAGTACTTC
V: TRBV28; D: TRBD1; size: few; J: TRBJ1-2; CDR3: CASGRTGGSANYGYTF; DNA: TGTGCCAGCGGACGGACAGGGGGCTCAGCTAACTATGGCTACACCTTC
V: TRBV6-1; D: -; size: once; J: TRBJ1-1; CDR3: CASSDLGPGTEAFF; DNA: TGTGCCAGCAGTGACCTGGGCCCGGGGACTGAAGCTTTCTTT
V: TRBV28; D: TRBD1; size: -; J: TRBJ2-7; CDR3: CASSSDRGLYEQYF; DNA: TGTGCCAGCAGTTCGGACAGGGGACTCTACGAGCAGTACTTC
V: TRBV6-6; D: -; size: -; J: TRBJ1-1; CDR3: CASSYFTGNTEAFF; DNA: TGTGCCAGCAGTTATTTCACAGGGAACACTGAAGCTTTCTTT
V: TRBV5-4; D: TRBD2; size: -; J: TRBJ2-1; CDR3: CASSLALAGGLGEQFF; DNA: TGTGCCAGCAGCTTGGCCTTAGCGGGAGGGTTAGGTGAGCAGTTCTTC
V: TRBV5-5; D: TRBD2; size: -; J: TRBJ2-1; CDR3: CASSRGGGTYNEQFF; DNA: TGTGCCAGCAGCCGCGGGGGGGGGACCTACAATGAGCAGTTCTTC